The rows below give T cell receptor beta chains drawn from one sample of a study of T cells in narcolepsy. The table came from immunoSEQ multiplex PCR; TCRdb's copy has only in-frame clones and leaves some out. Among approximately 35,000 clones listed, 87% were seen once. The specimen sequenced was CD45RA- memory CD4+ T cells from PBMCs. The receptors come from a human donor with narcolepsy. Each CDR3 is given with its conserved first and last residue. A D gene is named only where the DNA matches it firmly. Not all rows give a size; the values are once, few, many and, for expanded clones, a class.

clone_size: .
v_call: TRBV5-6
d_call: TRBD2
j_call: TRBJ2-7
cdr3_aa: CASSLGLAGMYEQYF
cdr3_nt: TGTGCCAGCAGCTTAGGACTAGCGGGGATGTACGAGCAGTACTTC

clone_size: .
v_call: TRBV5-1
d_call: .
j_call: TRBJ1-1
cdr3_aa: CASSLDRLANTEAFF
cdr3_nt: TGCGCCAGCAGCTTGGACAGGCTCGCGAACACTGAAGCTTTCTTT

clone_size: .
v_call: TRBV5-1
d_call: .
j_call: TRBJ2-6
cdr3_aa: CASSLVSGANVLTF
cdr3_nt: TGCGCCAGCAGCTTGGTGTCTGGGGCCAACGTCCTGACTTTC

clone_size: few
v_call: TRBV6-1
d_call: .
j_call: TRBJ2-7
cdr3_aa: CASSDVGYYEQYF
cdr3_nt: TGTGCCAGCAGTGATGTCGGGTACTACGAGCAGTACTTC

clone_size: .
v_call: TRBV9
d_call: TRBD2
j_call: TRBJ2-6
cdr3_aa: CASSPWTSISGANVLTF
cdr3_nt: TGTGCCAGCAGCCCTTGGACTAGCATTTCTGGGGCCAACGTCCTGACTTTC

clone_size: once
v_call: TRBV10-2
d_call: .
j_call: TRBJ2-1
cdr3_aa: CASSDVAPYNEQFF
cdr3_nt: TGCGCCAGCAGTGATGTGGCTCCCTACAATGAGCAGTTCTTC

clone_size: .
v_call: TRBV4-1
d_call: .
j_call: TRBJ1-1
cdr3_aa: CASRGGTLNTEAFF
cdr3_nt: TGCGCCAGCAGGGGGGGTACCTTGAACACTGAAGCTTTCTTT

clone_size: few
v_call: TRBV5-1
d_call: .
j_call: TRBJ2-1
cdr3_aa: CASSLEGRGSEQFF
cdr3_nt: TGCGCCAGCAGCTTGGAGGGTAGGGGGTCTGAGCAGTTCTTC

clone_size: .
v_call: TRBV5-6
d_call: TRBD1
j_call: TRBJ2-2
cdr3_aa: CASSFRDRATGELFF
cdr3_nt: TGTGCCAGCAGCTTTAGGGACAGGGCCACCGGGGAGCTGTTTTTT

clone_size: .
v_call: TRBV11-3
d_call: TRBD1
j_call: TRBJ2-4
cdr3_aa: CASSPPGQGTKNIQYF
cdr3_nt: TGTGCCAGCAGCCCTCCGGGACAGGGGACCAAAAACATTCAGTACTTC

clone_size: .
v_call: TRBV6-6
d_call: .
j_call: TRBJ1-1
cdr3_aa: CASSSQVGTEAFF
cdr3_nt: TGTGCCAGCAGTTCCCAAGTTGGCACTGAAGCTTTCTTT

clone_size: .
v_call: TRBV28
d_call: TRBD1
j_call: TRBJ1-1
cdr3_aa: CASSTIRDRPLNTEAFF
cdr3_nt: TGTGCCAGCAGTACCATCCGGGACAGACCTTTGAACACTGAAGCTTTCTTT

clone_size: .
v_call: TRBV6-5
d_call: .
j_call: TRBJ1-3
cdr3_aa: CASSPNQSGNTIYF
cdr3_nt: TGTGCCAGCAGTCCCAACCAAAGTGGAAACACCATATATTTT

clone_size: .
v_call: TRBV5-5
d_call: .
j_call: TRBJ1-5
cdr3_aa: CASSPQGFRSNQPQHF
cdr3_nt: TGTGCCAGCAGCCCCCAAGGGTTTAGATCCAATCAGCCCCAGCATTTT

clone_size: few
v_call: TRBV6-5
d_call: .
j_call: TRBJ2-7
cdr3_aa: CASRPTGLYEQYF
cdr3_nt: TGTGCCAGCAGGCCGACAGGCCTCTACGAGCAGTACTTC

clone_size: .
v_call: TRBV9
d_call: .
j_call: TRBJ2-1
cdr3_aa: CASSVTGSYNEQFF
cdr3_nt: TGTGCCAGCAGCGTCACAGGGTCCTACAATGAGCAGTTCTTC

clone_size: .
v_call: TRBV6-5
d_call: .
j_call: TRBJ2-7
cdr3_aa: CASSYRGPSYEQYF
cdr3_nt: TGTGCCAGCAGTTACCGGGGGCCCTCCTACGAGCAGTACTTC

clone_size: .
v_call: TRBV19
d_call: .
j_call: TRBJ1-1
cdr3_aa: CASSNFGSNTEAFF
cdr3_nt: TGTGCCAGTAGTAATTTTGGGTCTAACACTGAAGCTTTCTTT

clone_size: .
v_call: TRBV4-1
d_call: .
j_call: TRBJ2-1
cdr3_aa: CASSRVIFYNEQFF
cdr3_nt: TGCGCCAGCAGCAGGGTGATATTCTACAATGAGCAGTTCTTC

clone_size: once
v_call: TRBV19
d_call: TRBD1
j_call: TRBJ2-3
cdr3_aa: CASSPKTGRGADTQYF
cdr3_nt: TGTGCCAGTAGTCCCAAGACAGGGCGTGGGGCAGATACGCAGTATTTT

clone_size: .
v_call: TRBV2
d_call: TRBD1
j_call: TRBJ2-7
cdr3_aa: CASYGQEGGEQYF
cdr3_nt: TGTGCCAGCTATGGACAGGAAGGTGGCGAGCAGTACTTC

clone_size: .
v_call: TRBV9
d_call: TRBD2
j_call: TRBJ2-3
cdr3_aa: CASSQAGGPTDTQYF
cdr3_nt: TGTGCCAGCAGCCAAGCGGGAGGGCCAACAGATACGCAGTATTTT

clone_size: .
v_call: TRBV9
d_call: TRBD2
j_call: TRBJ2-7
cdr3_aa: CASSVGTSGEQYF
cdr3_nt: TGTGCCAGCAGCGTAGGGACTAGCGGCGAGCAGTACTTC

clone_size: .
v_call: TRBV7-8
d_call: .
j_call: TRBJ1-2
cdr3_aa: CASSYRDGTYGYTF
cdr3_nt: TGTGCCAGCAGCTACAGGGATGGAACCTATGGCTACACCTTC